The 17 T cell receptor beta chains below all came from one sample that was sequenced in a study of blood T cell repertoires in COVID-19. TCRdb's table, derived via immunoSEQ multiplex PCR, lists solely in-frame clones and lacks some. The top ten clones hold less than 8% of a sample with some 190,000 clones, approximately 85% of them seen once. Sequencing was performed on peripheral blood. The receptors were sampled from a man older than 75 with COVID-19, enrolled during active disease.

This clone showed up just a few times. This rearrangement joins TRBV2 to TRBJ1-2; TRBD1 agrees at 9 bases. The junction had 13 bases not matched to a gene; V was cut back by 6 bases and J by 8 bases. The CDR3 runs 15 residues. The V gene's germline CDR1 is SNHLY and CDR2 FYNNEI. This CDR3 reads CASSPTGGRVSGYTF. The CDR3, as DNA: TGTGCCAGCAGCCCAACAGGGGGCCGCGTCTCCGGCTACACCTTC. Together with reference TRBV2 and TRBJ1-2, the CDR3 gives the full variable domain: EPEVTQTPSHQVTQMGQEVILRCVPISNHLYFYWYRQILGQKVEFLVSFYNNEISEKSEIFDDQFSVERPDGSNFTLKIRSTKLEDSAMYFCASSPTGGRVSGYTFGSGTRLTVV.

In its sample, this clone was seen once. The V call is TRBV4-2, the J call TRBJ2-7, with D unresolved. Germline assignment: CDR1 LGHNA and CDR2 YNFKEQ. Trimming cost V 4 bases and J 1 base, with 14 bases left between them. CDR3 length: 15 residues. The chain's CDR3 is CASSRSEIVSYEQYF. The CDR3 region has the DNA TGTGCCAGCAGCCGCTCCGAGATCGTATCCTACGAGCAGTACTTC.

This chain uses TRBV19 with TRBJ1-5, with 8 positions matching TRBD1. The CDR3 consists of 15 residues. Germline CDR1 LNHDA, CDR2 SQIVND (reference sequence). Germline trimming cut 3 bases from V and 6 bases from J; bases unmatched to any gene: 7. The DNA for the CDR3 is TGTGCCAGTAGTATGACAGGGGAGATCAGTCAGCCCCAGCATTTT. This translates into CASSMTGEISQPQHF.

The genes are TRBV6-2 or TRBV6-3 and TRBJ2-2; unclear D gene. V was clipped by 0 bases and J by 8 bases, with 10 bases between them. The CDR3 consists of 14 residues. Germline V lookup: CDR1 MNHEY, CDR2 SVGEGT. This CDR3 is CASSYSWSEGELFF. The CDR3 nucleotides are TGTGCCAGCAGTTACTCTTGGAGCGAGGGGGAGCTGTTTTTT.

V and J are TRBV6-6 and TRBJ2-3; D gene unclear. V lost 5 bases, J lost 0 bases, and 9 bases lay in between. The CDR3 length is 14 residues. The germline gives CDR1 MNHNY, CDR2 SVGAGI (reference sequence). The CDR3 DNA reads as TGTGCCAGCAGTAGCGTGCTTAGCACAGATACGCAGTATTTT. Translated: CASSSVLSTDTQYF.

The chain is built from TRBV19 and TRBJ2-1, with 8 bases fitting TRBD1. CDR3 length: 16 residues. Germline trimming cut 4 bases from V and 7 bases from J; bases unmatched to any gene: 12. CDR1 is LNHDA, CDR2 SQIVND, per germline (reference sequence). CDR3 in amino acids: CASSNTAGGGLNEQFF. Here the CDR3 DNA reads TGTGCCAGTAGTAACACCGCAGGGGGCGGATTGAATGAGCAGTTCTTC.

The CDR3 DNA reads as TGTGCCAGCAACAGGGACAGTTACTATGGCTACACCTTC. This gives the protein CASNRDSYYGYTF. This chain joins TRBV5-5 and TRBJ1-2; 7 bases map to TRBD1. V trimming: 6 bases; J trimming: 3 bases; junction bases outside the gene matches: 5. The CDR3 extends over 13 amino acids. Per germline, CDR1 SGHKS and CDR2 YYEKEE (reference sequence).

V and J are TRBV5-8 and TRBJ1-2; D unclear. V shed 4 bases and J shed 4 bases, with 26 bases lying between them. Germline assignment: CDR1 SGHTS and CDR2 YDEGEE. This CDR3 has 18 residues. CDR3 in amino acids: CASSGWLGRPSSGYGYTF. The CDR3 DNA follows: TGTGCCAGCAGCGGTTGGTTGGGGAGACCGAGCTCAGGCTATGGCTACACCTTC.

V usage is TRBV14 and J usage is TRBJ1-2; TRBD1 matches 8 bases. Trimming at V came to 4 bases and at J to 7 bases, leaving 8 bases not matched to a gene. The CDR3 loop spans 14 amino acids. Germline assignment: CDR1 SGHDN and CDR2 FVKESK. CDR3 region: CASSLMTGAGGYTF. DNA of the CDR3: TGTGCCAGCAGCCTTATGACAGGGGCTGGTGGCTACACCTTC. The whole variable domain, filled in from reference TRBV14 and TRBJ1-2, reads EAGVTQFPSHSVIEKGQTVTLRCDPISGHDNLYWYRRVMGKEIKFLLHFVKESKQDESGMPNNRFLAERTGGTYSTLKVQPAELEDSGVYFCASSLMTGAGGYTFGSGTRLTVV.

This sequence joins TRBV11-2 and TRBJ2-5, with D possibly TRBD1 on 5 matching bases. CDR1 is SGHAT and CDR2 is FQNNGV in the germline V gene. CDR3 length: 14 amino acids. V was pared by 6 bases and J by 4 bases, with 15 bases between. CDR3 loop: CASSPFRVRETQYF. The CDR3 DNA sequence: TGTGCCAGCAGTCCTTTCAGGGTTCGAGAGACCCAGTACTTC.

This clone was seen only a few times. The V call is TRBV5-4, the J call TRBJ2-5; perhaps TRBD1 as D (5 bases). Between the trimmed V and J ends, which lost 3 bases and 5 bases, there was a span of 11 bases. The CDR3 extends over 13 amino acids. Germline CDR1 reads SGHNT; CDR2 reads YYREEE (reference sequence). CDR3 nucleotide sequence: TGTGCCAGCAGCTACCAGGGTTGGGAGACCCAGTACTTC. This gives the protein CASSYQGWETQYF.

The V and J genes are TRBV4-1 and TRBJ2-7; D possibly corresponds to TRBD1 (5 bases). There are 12 residues in the CDR3. The germline V and J ends were trimmed by 2 bases and 9 bases, with 11 bases remaining between them. Looked up from germline, CDR1 is MGHRA and CDR2 is YSYEKL. CDR3 residues: CASSQPGFAQYF. Here the CDR3 DNA reads TGCGCCAGCAGCCAACCAGGGTTTGCGCAGTACTTC.

The chain links TRBV24-1 to TRBJ1-3; TRBD1 is a possible D gene (5 bases). Germline assignment: CDR1 KGHDR and CDR2 SFDVKD. The CDR3 is 14 amino acids. With 6 bases removed from V and 3 bases from J, the gap between germline ends came to 11 bases. The CDR3 region has the DNA TGTGCCACCAGTAGGGGAGGGAGTGGAAACACCATATATTTT. Its protein product is CATSRGGSGNTIYF.

The chain uses TRBV5-4 and TRBJ2-6; D is perhaps TRBD2 (5 bases). V was pared by 4 bases and J by 2 bases, with 13 bases between. CDR3 length: 16 amino acids. Germline CDR1 is SGHNT and CDR2 is YYREEE (reference sequence). CDR3 coding DNA: TGTGCCAGCAGCGGGAGAAAAGAGGCTGGGGCCAACGTCCTGACTTTC. It encodes CASSGRKEAGANVLTF.

J is TRBJ1-2 and V is TRBV6-1; TRBD1 might be the D (5 bases). CDR3 length: 13 residues. The germline gives CDR1 MNHNS, CDR2 SASEGT. The V gene lost 0 bases and the J gene lost 8 bases, with 10 bases spanning the gap. The CDR3: CASSEAGRLGYTF. DNA of the CDR3: TGTGCCAGCAGTGAAGCGGGGCGTCTAGGCTACACCTTC.

The CDR3 is CASSLQGAGQPQHF. CDR3 nucleotides: TGCGCCAGCAGCCTACAGGGGGCAGGACAGCCCCAGCATTTT. This chain links TRBV4-1 with TRBJ1-5, with 9 bases matching TRBD1. Per germline, CDR1 MGHRA and CDR2 YSYEKL. Unmatched junction bases numbered 5, after V lost 4 bases and J lost 7 bases. The CDR3 spans 14 residues.

The V call is TRBV3-1 (or the pseudogene TRBV3-2), the J call TRBJ1-4; 8 bases align to TRBD1. Germline lookup yields CDR1 LGHDT and CDR2 YNNKEL (reference sequence). V trimming: 1 base; J trimming: 5 bases; junction bases outside the gene matches: 6. This CDR3 has 16 amino acids. The CDR3 coding sequence is TGTGCCAGCAGCCAAGGAAGGGACAGGCCAAATGAAAAACTGTTTTTT. Protein sequence: CASSQGRDRPNEKLFF.